A single sample is the source of the 6 T cell receptor beta chains below, sequenced in a study of Ad26.COV2.S vaccination and SARS-CoV-2 variants. Treatment of the sample: some 20 received Ad26.COV2.S at low or high dose, single or two shots; 5 received placebo; per-sample allocation not given. Sampling was done on day 63 after the first vaccine or placebo injection. Some clones are missing from TCRdb's copy, which holds only in-frame ones; the method was immunoSEQ multiplex PCR. The sample lists 400,000 to 450,000 clones, 90% occurring once. Sequencing was performed on peripheral blood, taken in a trial of Ad26.COV2.S vaccine versus placebo. These receptors all stem from a person aged 18 to 59 who received the Ad26.COV2.S COVID-19 vaccine or a placebo.

The CDR3 region is CASRLTGVNNEQFF. The CDR3 coding sequence is TGTGCCAGCAGATTGACAGGGGTGAACAATGAGCAGTTCTTC. The chain has TRBV27 and TRBJ2-1, with 8 positions matching TRBD1. V was pared by 6 bases and J by 5 bases, with 6 bases of the junction left unmatched. CDR1 and CDR2 from the germline V gene are MNHEY and SMNVEV (reference sequence). The CDR3 totals 14 residues.

The genes are TRBV27 and TRBJ1-1, with D perhaps matching TRBD1 (5 bases). This CDR3 contains 14 residues. Trimming cost V 7 bases and J 5 bases, with 17 bases left between them. CDR1 and CDR2 from the germline V gene are MNHEY and SMNVEV (reference sequence). The CDR3 DNA is TGTGCCAGCACCCGAAGGGGCCTATTGACTGAAGCTTTCTTT. It yields the protein CASTRRGLLTEAFF.

The chain recombines TRBV28 with TRBJ2-3; D remains unclear. The length of the CDR3 is 15 residues. Trimming stripped 3 bases from V and 1 base from J, with 11 bases between. CDR1 is MDHEN and CDR2 is SYDVKM in the germline V gene. The CDR3 nucleotides read TGTGCCAGCAGTTTCCTGGGCGCCGGCACAGATACGCAGTATTTT. It encodes CASSFLGAGTDTQYF.

V is TRBV6-1 and J is TRBJ2-4, with D unresolved. The CDR3 is 16 amino acids. V gave up 0 bases and J gave up 1 base, with 10 bases separating them. Germline CDR1 and CDR2: MNHNS and SASEGT. The CDR3 loop reads CASSEAAVLAKNIQYF. For the CDR3, the DNA is TGTGCCAGCAGTGAAGCGGCAGTCTTGGCCAAAAACATTCAGTACTTC.

V usage is TRBV12-3 or TRBV12-4 and J usage is TRBJ2-2; D is possibly TRBD2 (5 bases). This CDR3 is 13 amino acids long. V lost 5 bases to trimming and J lost 7 bases, with 11 bases between them. The CDR3 loop is CASSGVRGGELFF. The CDR3 bases are TGTGCCAGCAGTGGGGTACGGGGCGGGGAGCTGTTTTTT.

This chain connects TRBV5-4 to TRBJ1-4; D uncertain. CDR3 size: 15 residues. Trimming left V 1 base short and J 8 bases short, with 15 bases between. CDR1 is SGHNT and CDR2 is YYREEE in the germline V gene (reference sequence). As DNA, the CDR3 is TGTGCCAGCAGCTTGTCGCCCAGCAATCGAGAAAAACTGTTTTTT. Translating gives CASSLSPSNREKLFF.